This T cell receptor beta chain was identified in a study of shared T cell receptors in the human thymus. Sequencing was performed with immunoSEQ multiplex PCR; in TCRdb, only in-frame clones are kept and a portion is missing. This repertoire shows 500,000 to 750,000 clones, roughly 90% found once; its top ten account for over 0.008%. This CDR3 has 13 amino acids. Germline V lookup: CDR1 LNHDA, CDR2 SQIVND (reference sequence). Trimming shortened V by 5 bases and J by 6 bases, and 13 bases separated the two germline ends. These data were likewise used in another study, on human thymus T cells. That source notes: Thymus pieces cut out during corrective heart surgery were the tissue that was used.

This TCR was recovered from a boy under three years old with a congenital heart defect. Sequencing used thymocytes. The rearrangement joins TRBV19 to TRBJ1-2; TRBD1 might be the D (6 bases). The CDR3 DNA reads TGTGCCAGTAGTGTCCGGGAGGGGGATGGCTACACCTTC. Translated: CASSVREGDGYTF.